Relative to its sample, the clone carrying this TCR beta chain is medium-sized (0.01 to 0.1%). These data come from a study of T cell responses to AZD1222 COVID-19 vaccine. The data were produced by immunoSEQ multiplex PCR, yet TCRdb's version contains in-frame clones alone and is incomplete. Of about 96,000 clones listed, around 90% were seen once; the top ten hold 26%. The receptor was isolated from an adult in good health. Here the sequenced sample was peripheral blood, taken on day 0 of AZD1222 vaccination.

CDR3 region: CASSVERGNQPQHF. CDR3 sequence (DNA): TGTGCCAGCAGCGTCGAAAGGGGGAATCAGCCCCAGCATTTT. The V call is TRBV13, the J call TRBJ1-5, with TRBD1 as a possible D gene (6 bases). This CDR3 spans 14 amino acids. Germline V gives CDR1 PRHDT, CDR2 FYEKMQ (reference sequence). V dropped 5 bases and J dropped 4 bases, with 12 bases sitting between them. The whole variable domain, remainder taken from reference TRBV13 and TRBJ1-5, is AAGVIQSPRHLIKEKRETATLKCYPIPRHDTVYWYQQGPGQDPQFLISFYEKMQSDKGSIPDRFSAQQFSDYHSELNMSSLELGDSALYFCASSVERGNQPQHFGDGTRLSIL.